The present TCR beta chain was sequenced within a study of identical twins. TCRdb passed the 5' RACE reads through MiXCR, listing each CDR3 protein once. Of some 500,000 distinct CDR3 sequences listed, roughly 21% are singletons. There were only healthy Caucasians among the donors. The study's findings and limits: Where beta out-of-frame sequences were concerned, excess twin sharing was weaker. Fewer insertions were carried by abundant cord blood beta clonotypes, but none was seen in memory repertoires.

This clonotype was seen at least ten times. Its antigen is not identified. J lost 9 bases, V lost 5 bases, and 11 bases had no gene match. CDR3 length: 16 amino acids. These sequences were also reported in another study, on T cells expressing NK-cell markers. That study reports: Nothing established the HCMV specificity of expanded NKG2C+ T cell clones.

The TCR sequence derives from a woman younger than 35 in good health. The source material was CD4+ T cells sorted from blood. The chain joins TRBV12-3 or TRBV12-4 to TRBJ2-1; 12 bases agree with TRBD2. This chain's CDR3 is CASSGVGTSGFGEQFF. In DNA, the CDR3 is TGTGCCAGCAGTGGGGTGGGGACTAGCGGGTTCGGTGAGCAGTTCTTC.